This T cell receptor (beta chain) is from a study of blood T cell repertoires in COVID-19. Study overall: COVID-19 samples collected from the United States, Italy and Spain covered acute and convalescent phases. Nucleic acid was either cDNA or gDNA, and it came from T cells, B-cell-depleted T cells, or PBMCs.

V lost 6 bases, J lost 5 bases, and 8 bases lay in between. Per germline, CDR1 MNHEY and CDR2 SMNVEV (reference sequence). The CDR3 covers 12 residues. In Seattle, patients joined the study during active infection and were tracked longitudinally. The authors' processing: Estimation of nucleated cell counts relied on the amplification of reference gene primers. TCRdb's table, derived via immunoSEQ multiplex PCR, lists solely in-frame clones and lacks some. D and trimming were read from the DNA, whereas the V and J calls and clone size are those reported in that table. The sample has about 220,000 clones; approximately 85% are singletons.

The sequence was obtained from a woman between 70 and 85 years old with COVID-19, enrolled during active disease. This rearrangement joins TRBV27 to TRBJ2-1; maybe TRBD2 (5 bases). The specimen sequenced was peripheral blood. Here the CDR3 reads CASSGDNNEQFF. The CDR3 DNA reads TGTGCCAGCAGCGGGGATAACAATGAGCAGTTCTTC.